This entry lists 16 T cell receptor beta chains sequenced from one sample in a study of blood T cell repertoires in COVID-19. Produced via immunoSEQ multiplex PCR; TCRdb's table is partial and in-frame only. Here the sample spans 200,000 to 250,000 clones, about 83% being singletons. Sample: PBMCs or T cells enriched from blood (not recorded which). Receptor source: a woman aged 45-59 years who had recovered from COVID-19.

The chain links TRBV19 to TRBJ1-2, with 7 bases identical to TRBD1. Losses at the gene ends were 6 bases for V and 4 bases for J; bases not matched to a gene: 8. The CDR3 runs to 14 residues. Germline CDR1 reads LNHDA; CDR2 reads SQIVND (reference sequence). DNA of the CDR3: TGTGCCAGTAGCCCAGGGGGGTTGATCTATGGCTACACCTTC. Translating it yields CASSPGGLIYGYTF.

The chain has TRBV5-1 and TRBJ2-3; tentative D call: TRBD2 (6 bases). Germline CDR1 and CDR2: SGHRS and YFSETQ. This CDR3 is 15 amino acids long. V was shortened by 4 bases and J by 2 bases, with 14 bases between the two germline ends. The CDR3 sequence: CASSPGRQHTDTQYF. The CDR3 region has the DNA TGCGCCAGCAGCCCTGGGAGGCAGCACACAGATACGCAGTATTTT.

In nucleotides, the CDR3 is TGTGCCAGCAGCATAAACAGGGATCAGCCCCAGCATTTT. This translates into CASSINRDQPQHF. V and J are TRBV7-2 and TRBJ1-5; possibly TRBD1 for D (6 bases). Germline V gene data show CDR1 as SGHTA and CDR2 as FQGNSA. V was clipped by 5 bases and J by 5 bases, with 10 bases between them. This CDR3 has 13 residues.

The chain uses TRBV7-2 and TRBJ1-3; 9 nucleotides line up with TRBD1. There are 19 residues in the CDR3. The V gene's germline CDR1 is SGHTA and CDR2 FQGNSA. The V gene end was trimmed by 5 bases and the J gene end by 1 base; junction bases not matched to a gene: 15. CDR3: CASSGVGQGVSPSGNTIYF. CDR3 nucleotide sequence: TGTGCCAGCAGCGGGGTGGGACAGGGCGTCTCCCCGTCTGGAAACACCATATATTTT.

The chain recombines TRBV7-9 with TRBJ2-7; TRBD1 might be the D (5 bases). Germline loops: CDR1 SEHNR, CDR2 FQNEAQ (reference sequence). The CDR3 spans 14 residues. Trimming stripped 5 bases from V and 0 bases from J, with 11 bases between. The CDR3 DNA is TGTGCCAGCAGCCCCCCACAGGCCTCCTACGAGCAGTACTTC. This gives the protein CASSPPQASYEQYF.

J is TRBJ2-7 and V is TRBV7-2; D gene unclear. V gave up 4 bases and J gave up 3 bases, with 19 bases separating them. The CDR3 is 16 residues long. Germline values: CDR1 SGHTA, CDR2 FQGNSA. The CDR3 sequence is CASSSEQVLRYYEQYF. The CDR3 coding sequence is TGTGCCAGCAGCTCAGAGCAGGTTCTAAGGTACTACGAGCAGTACTTC. Using reference TRBV7-2 and TRBJ2-7 for the parts outside the CDR3, the full variable domain is GAGVSQSPSNKVTEKGKDVELRCDPISGHTALYWYRQSLGQGLEFLIYFQGNSAPDKSGLPSDRFSAERTGGSVSTLTIQRTQQEDSAVYLCASSSEQVLRYYEQYFGPGTRLTVT.

The chain links TRBV7-2 to TRBJ2-5; TRBD2 might be the D (6 bases). The CDR3 has 15 amino acids. V was clipped by 4 bases and J by 5 bases, with 17 bases between them. The germline CDR1 and CDR2 sequences are SGHTA and FQGNSA. CDR3 bases: TGTGCCAGCAGCTGGAGGGATACCAAAGGGGAGACCCAGTACTTC. This gives the protein CASSWRDTKGETQYF.

The genes are TRBV19 and TRBJ1-1; D ambiguous. The V gene lost 6 bases and the J gene lost 3 bases, with 11 bases spanning the gap. The length of the CDR3 is 13 residues. Germline values: CDR1 LNHDA, CDR2 SQIVND (reference sequence). CDR3 loop: CASRKNRDTEAFF. CDR3 coding DNA: TGTGCCAGTAGAAAGAACCGGGACACTGAAGCTTTCTTT.

The chain joins TRBV10-1 to TRBJ2-3; D unclear. This CDR3 comprises 14 residues. The germline CDR1 and CDR2 sequences are WNHNN and SYGVQD (reference sequence). The germline V and J ends were trimmed by 0 bases and 1 base, with 5 bases remaining between them. CDR3 protein: CASSESPGTDTQYF. The CDR3 region has the DNA TGCGCCAGCAGTGAGTCGCCGGGCACAGATACGCAGTATTTT.

CDR3 bases: TGCAGCGTTGAAGATGCGGTATCCTACGAGCAGTACTTC. Translated, it gives CSVEDAVSYEQYF. The chain couples TRBV29-1 to TRBJ2-7; D is unclear. From germline, CDR1 is SQVTM and CDR2 ANQGSEA. V lost 0 bases and J 1 base, leaving 7 bases between the germline ends. The CDR3 is 13 residues long.

The CDR3 loop reads CATSRVGQGSREQYF. DNA for the CDR3: TGTGCCACCAGCAGAGTGGGGCAGGGAAGCCGCGAGCAGTACTTC. The chain couples TRBV15 to TRBJ2-7; perhaps TRBD1 as D (5 bases). The germline V gene encodes CDR1 LNHNV and CDR2 YYDKDF (reference sequence). The CDR3 runs 15 residues. The V and J ends lost 1 base and 6 bases respectively, with 16 bases between them.

The rearrangement joins TRBV7-2 to TRBJ1-6; 7 nucleotides match TRBD1. Germline V gene lookup returns CDR1 SGHTA and CDR2 FQGNSA. Trimming at V came to 5 bases and at J to 6 bases, leaving 7 bases not matched to a gene. CDR3 size: 15 residues. The DNA for the CDR3 is TGTGCCAGCAGCACAGTGACAGGGACTAATTCACCCCTCCACTTT. Translation: CASSTVTGTNSPLHF.

V is TRBV9 and J is TRBJ2-5; 10 bases agree with TRBD2. The CDR3 is made up of 17 amino acids. V was clipped by 0 bases and J by 2 bases; unmatched bases: 7. In germline, CDR1 is SGDLS, CDR2 YYNGEE. For the CDR3, the DNA is TGTGCCAGCAGCGTAGCTCTGAGCGGGGGGGAACAAGAGACCCAGTACTTC. As protein: CASSVALSGGEQETQYF.

The rearrangement links TRBV9 to TRBJ2-2; possible D gene TRBD1, 5 bases. The CDR3 is 16 amino acids. Per germline, CDR1 SGDLS and CDR2 YYNGEE. V shed 0 bases and J shed 1 base, with 10 bases lying between them. The CDR3 sequence is CASSVVGQGNTGELFF. The CDR3 DNA follows: TGTGCCAGCAGCGTAGTTGGCCAGGGGAACACCGGGGAGCTGTTTTTT. Looking up the rest from reference TRBV9 and TRBJ2-2 gives the full variable domain: DSGVTQTPKHLITATGQRVTLRCSPRSGDLSVYWYQQSLDQGLQFLIQYYNGEERAKGNILERFSAQQFPDLHSELNLSSLELGDSALYFCASSVVGQGNTGELFFGEGSRLTVL.

The chain is built from TRBV19 and TRBJ2-5; 13 bases are shared with TRBD2. With 1 base clipped from V and 5 bases from J, the junction kept 1 base outside the gene matches. CDR3 length equals 15 residues. CDR1 is LNHDA and CDR2 is SQIVND in the germline V gene (reference sequence). CDR3 sequence: CASSIGTSGSETQYF. The DNA of the CDR3 is TGTGCCAGTAGTATAGGGACTAGCGGGAGTGAGACCCAGTACTTC. The variable domain in full, with the rest retrieved from reference TRBV19 and TRBJ2-5, is DGGITQSPKYLFRKEGQNVTLSCEQNLNHDAMYWYRQDPGQGLRLIYYSQIVNDFQKGDIAEGYSVSREKKESFPLTVTSAQKNPTAFYLCASSIGTSGSETQYFGPGTRLLVL.

The J gene is TRBJ2-1, the V gene TRBV27; tentative D call: TRBD2 (5 bases). The CDR3 contains 13 residues. V lost 0 bases and J 7 bases, leaving 7 bases between the germline ends. CDR1 and CDR2 from the germline V gene are MNHEY and SMNVEV (reference sequence). CDR3: CASSLSRRNEQFF. The CDR3 region has the DNA TGTGCCAGCAGTTTATCGAGGAGGAATGAGCAGTTCTTC.